This TCR beta chain was sequenced during a study of shared clonotypes between healthy human individuals (dated by TCRdb to the early 2020s). Looking at the study overall: The cohort comprised two women and a few men aged 18 to 49 years. For each donor, three plates each were used for CD4 naive and CD4 memory, two plates were used for CD8 naive, and one plate was used for CD8 memory. Blood TCR repertoires of roughly five healthy adults were deeply sequenced to estimate repertoire size and the extent of clonotype sharing between individuals. Libraries were prepared and TCR repertoires were sequenced by different laboratories using diverse techniques, in order to increase sequencing depth and limit assay-specific biases. Between about 0.94 and 8.9 billion PBMCs per donor were obtained by leukapheresis. General conclusions and limits of the study: Across a handful of donors, about 5% of naive CD4, around 3.5% of naive CD8, about 2% of memory CD4, and about 0.4% of memory CD8 clonotypes were shared. Pairwise subsampling led to the expectation that sequencing depth would affect the degree of clonotype sharing among donors. Clonotypes shared by all four sorted-subset donors showed higher generation probabilities than non-shared clonotypes. Because the study included only a small number of donors, the genetic and exposure-history diversity represented was limited. Larger estimated clonotype richness was generally found for naive subsets than for memory subsets. Even with the large sequencing depth, rarefaction of the sorted-subset datasets indicated that sequencing was incomplete. Only blood was sampled, and tissue TCR repertoires likely differ from those in blood.

CD8 naive samples were CD45RO-negative cells positively selected for CCR7, giving a CD45RA+CCR7+ population that excluded TemRA cells. The donors were healthy, HIV-negative adults with no recently reported acute infections or vaccinations. Every donor was a Caucasian adult living in Nashville, Tennessee, USA. After blood collection by leukapheresis, PBMCs were isolated using Ficoll-Histopaque density gradient centrifugation and then cryopreserved in the vapor phase of liquid nitrogen. Purity and quantity of every magnetically sorted T cell population were checked by analytical flow cytometry. Genomic DNA was isolated from every sorted fraction and measured by UV absorbance on a Nanodrop 2000c. TCR CDR3 regions were amplified from genomic DNA by multiplex PCR using the deep immunoSEQ assay. For each cell subset, the extracted genomic DNA was distributed evenly across all wells of several immunoSEQ 96-well plates, and each plate served as one replicate. For sorted subsets, each replicate PCR was loaded with around 220 ng genomic DNA, equivalent to some 31,000 T cell genomes. Purified libraries were measured with a Qubit 3.0 fluorometer, size-checked on a Bioanalyzer 2100, and measured again with the KAPA Library Quantification kit. Each immunoSEQ 96-well plate was sequenced on its own single-read 150-cycle Illumina NextSeq 550 flow cell. The study's processing was this. Because the immunoSEQ output included only junctional sequences and no quality scores, the filtering could not be the same as the filtering used for full-length reads. Sequences were annotated with PyIR, a Python wrapper for IgBLAST v1.9, using IMGT germline references to assign V/J genes and CDR3. Any read was removed if the V/J assignment was weak (E-value above 1e-6), the CDR3 was missing, or the read contained stop codons, out-of-frame junctions, or ambiguous translated residues. V3J clonotypes were defined by identical inferred V gene, J gene, and CDR3 amino acid sequence. Percentage overlap between repertoires was calculated by dividing the number of shared unique clonotypes by the size of the smaller repertoire. Repertoire richness was assessed with RTK rarefaction, the Chao1 estimator, and Recon v2.1 estimates of unobserved clonotypes. For all TCRbeta clonotypes obtained by the gDNA method from a handful of donors, generation probabilities were computed with OLGA. TCRdb's version of the immuneACCESS table is confined to in-frame rearrangements and falls short of the full clone set. An unresolved V gene accounts for under half of the shortfall where checked; the remainder is of unknown origin. V and J calls and clone size are given by that table; D and trimming were obtained from the DNA. Within this sample are about 800,000 clones, with 90% to 97% of them counted one time only. The ten largest account for about 0.21% of the sample.

In regard to this clone: This clone's antigen is unknown. Qualities for individual bases were not recorded, and no much larger clone is one base off.

The germline V gene sets CDR1 to SGHTA and CDR2 to FQGTGA. Unmatched junction bases come to 10, with V trimmed by 5 bases and J by 7 bases. The CDR3 sequence holds 15 residues, the cysteine and phenylalanine included. The kept DNA is CDR3 alone, 45 bases in frame from the first base. In this chain, TRBV7-3 is recombined with TRBJ2-1, with 8 bases matching TRBD2. Sequenced sample: naive CD8+ T cells sorted from blood. In light of the paper, this sample's cell subset or site label describes: CD45RA+CCR7+. The sequence was obtained from a man aged 30 to 39 in good health. This receptor carries the CDR3 CASSPAGVGGNEQFF. The base sequence is TGTGCCAGCAGCCCAGCGGGAGTTGGGGGGAATGAGCAGTTCTTC. The entire variable domain, with the stretches around the CDR3 drawn from the reference TRBV7-3 and TRBJ2-1 proteins, is GAGVSQTPSNKVTEKGKYVELRCDPISGHTALYWYRQSLGQGPEFLIYFQGTGAADDSGLPNDRFFAVRPEGSVSTLKIQRTERGDSAVYLCASSPAGVGGNEQFFGPGTRLTVL.